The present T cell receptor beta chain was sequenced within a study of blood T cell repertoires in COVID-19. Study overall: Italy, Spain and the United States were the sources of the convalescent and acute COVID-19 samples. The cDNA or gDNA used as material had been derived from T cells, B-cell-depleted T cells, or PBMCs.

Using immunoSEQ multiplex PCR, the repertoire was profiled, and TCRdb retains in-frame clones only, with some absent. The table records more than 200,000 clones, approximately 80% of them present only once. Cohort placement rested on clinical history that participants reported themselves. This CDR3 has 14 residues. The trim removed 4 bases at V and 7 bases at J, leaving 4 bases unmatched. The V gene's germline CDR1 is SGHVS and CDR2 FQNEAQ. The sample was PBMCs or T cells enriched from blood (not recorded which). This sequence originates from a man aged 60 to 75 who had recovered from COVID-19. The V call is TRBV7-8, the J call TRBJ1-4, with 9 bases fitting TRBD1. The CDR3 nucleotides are TGTGCCAGCAGCTCGACAGGGGGTGGTGAAAAACTGTTTTTT. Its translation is CASSSTGGGEKLFF.